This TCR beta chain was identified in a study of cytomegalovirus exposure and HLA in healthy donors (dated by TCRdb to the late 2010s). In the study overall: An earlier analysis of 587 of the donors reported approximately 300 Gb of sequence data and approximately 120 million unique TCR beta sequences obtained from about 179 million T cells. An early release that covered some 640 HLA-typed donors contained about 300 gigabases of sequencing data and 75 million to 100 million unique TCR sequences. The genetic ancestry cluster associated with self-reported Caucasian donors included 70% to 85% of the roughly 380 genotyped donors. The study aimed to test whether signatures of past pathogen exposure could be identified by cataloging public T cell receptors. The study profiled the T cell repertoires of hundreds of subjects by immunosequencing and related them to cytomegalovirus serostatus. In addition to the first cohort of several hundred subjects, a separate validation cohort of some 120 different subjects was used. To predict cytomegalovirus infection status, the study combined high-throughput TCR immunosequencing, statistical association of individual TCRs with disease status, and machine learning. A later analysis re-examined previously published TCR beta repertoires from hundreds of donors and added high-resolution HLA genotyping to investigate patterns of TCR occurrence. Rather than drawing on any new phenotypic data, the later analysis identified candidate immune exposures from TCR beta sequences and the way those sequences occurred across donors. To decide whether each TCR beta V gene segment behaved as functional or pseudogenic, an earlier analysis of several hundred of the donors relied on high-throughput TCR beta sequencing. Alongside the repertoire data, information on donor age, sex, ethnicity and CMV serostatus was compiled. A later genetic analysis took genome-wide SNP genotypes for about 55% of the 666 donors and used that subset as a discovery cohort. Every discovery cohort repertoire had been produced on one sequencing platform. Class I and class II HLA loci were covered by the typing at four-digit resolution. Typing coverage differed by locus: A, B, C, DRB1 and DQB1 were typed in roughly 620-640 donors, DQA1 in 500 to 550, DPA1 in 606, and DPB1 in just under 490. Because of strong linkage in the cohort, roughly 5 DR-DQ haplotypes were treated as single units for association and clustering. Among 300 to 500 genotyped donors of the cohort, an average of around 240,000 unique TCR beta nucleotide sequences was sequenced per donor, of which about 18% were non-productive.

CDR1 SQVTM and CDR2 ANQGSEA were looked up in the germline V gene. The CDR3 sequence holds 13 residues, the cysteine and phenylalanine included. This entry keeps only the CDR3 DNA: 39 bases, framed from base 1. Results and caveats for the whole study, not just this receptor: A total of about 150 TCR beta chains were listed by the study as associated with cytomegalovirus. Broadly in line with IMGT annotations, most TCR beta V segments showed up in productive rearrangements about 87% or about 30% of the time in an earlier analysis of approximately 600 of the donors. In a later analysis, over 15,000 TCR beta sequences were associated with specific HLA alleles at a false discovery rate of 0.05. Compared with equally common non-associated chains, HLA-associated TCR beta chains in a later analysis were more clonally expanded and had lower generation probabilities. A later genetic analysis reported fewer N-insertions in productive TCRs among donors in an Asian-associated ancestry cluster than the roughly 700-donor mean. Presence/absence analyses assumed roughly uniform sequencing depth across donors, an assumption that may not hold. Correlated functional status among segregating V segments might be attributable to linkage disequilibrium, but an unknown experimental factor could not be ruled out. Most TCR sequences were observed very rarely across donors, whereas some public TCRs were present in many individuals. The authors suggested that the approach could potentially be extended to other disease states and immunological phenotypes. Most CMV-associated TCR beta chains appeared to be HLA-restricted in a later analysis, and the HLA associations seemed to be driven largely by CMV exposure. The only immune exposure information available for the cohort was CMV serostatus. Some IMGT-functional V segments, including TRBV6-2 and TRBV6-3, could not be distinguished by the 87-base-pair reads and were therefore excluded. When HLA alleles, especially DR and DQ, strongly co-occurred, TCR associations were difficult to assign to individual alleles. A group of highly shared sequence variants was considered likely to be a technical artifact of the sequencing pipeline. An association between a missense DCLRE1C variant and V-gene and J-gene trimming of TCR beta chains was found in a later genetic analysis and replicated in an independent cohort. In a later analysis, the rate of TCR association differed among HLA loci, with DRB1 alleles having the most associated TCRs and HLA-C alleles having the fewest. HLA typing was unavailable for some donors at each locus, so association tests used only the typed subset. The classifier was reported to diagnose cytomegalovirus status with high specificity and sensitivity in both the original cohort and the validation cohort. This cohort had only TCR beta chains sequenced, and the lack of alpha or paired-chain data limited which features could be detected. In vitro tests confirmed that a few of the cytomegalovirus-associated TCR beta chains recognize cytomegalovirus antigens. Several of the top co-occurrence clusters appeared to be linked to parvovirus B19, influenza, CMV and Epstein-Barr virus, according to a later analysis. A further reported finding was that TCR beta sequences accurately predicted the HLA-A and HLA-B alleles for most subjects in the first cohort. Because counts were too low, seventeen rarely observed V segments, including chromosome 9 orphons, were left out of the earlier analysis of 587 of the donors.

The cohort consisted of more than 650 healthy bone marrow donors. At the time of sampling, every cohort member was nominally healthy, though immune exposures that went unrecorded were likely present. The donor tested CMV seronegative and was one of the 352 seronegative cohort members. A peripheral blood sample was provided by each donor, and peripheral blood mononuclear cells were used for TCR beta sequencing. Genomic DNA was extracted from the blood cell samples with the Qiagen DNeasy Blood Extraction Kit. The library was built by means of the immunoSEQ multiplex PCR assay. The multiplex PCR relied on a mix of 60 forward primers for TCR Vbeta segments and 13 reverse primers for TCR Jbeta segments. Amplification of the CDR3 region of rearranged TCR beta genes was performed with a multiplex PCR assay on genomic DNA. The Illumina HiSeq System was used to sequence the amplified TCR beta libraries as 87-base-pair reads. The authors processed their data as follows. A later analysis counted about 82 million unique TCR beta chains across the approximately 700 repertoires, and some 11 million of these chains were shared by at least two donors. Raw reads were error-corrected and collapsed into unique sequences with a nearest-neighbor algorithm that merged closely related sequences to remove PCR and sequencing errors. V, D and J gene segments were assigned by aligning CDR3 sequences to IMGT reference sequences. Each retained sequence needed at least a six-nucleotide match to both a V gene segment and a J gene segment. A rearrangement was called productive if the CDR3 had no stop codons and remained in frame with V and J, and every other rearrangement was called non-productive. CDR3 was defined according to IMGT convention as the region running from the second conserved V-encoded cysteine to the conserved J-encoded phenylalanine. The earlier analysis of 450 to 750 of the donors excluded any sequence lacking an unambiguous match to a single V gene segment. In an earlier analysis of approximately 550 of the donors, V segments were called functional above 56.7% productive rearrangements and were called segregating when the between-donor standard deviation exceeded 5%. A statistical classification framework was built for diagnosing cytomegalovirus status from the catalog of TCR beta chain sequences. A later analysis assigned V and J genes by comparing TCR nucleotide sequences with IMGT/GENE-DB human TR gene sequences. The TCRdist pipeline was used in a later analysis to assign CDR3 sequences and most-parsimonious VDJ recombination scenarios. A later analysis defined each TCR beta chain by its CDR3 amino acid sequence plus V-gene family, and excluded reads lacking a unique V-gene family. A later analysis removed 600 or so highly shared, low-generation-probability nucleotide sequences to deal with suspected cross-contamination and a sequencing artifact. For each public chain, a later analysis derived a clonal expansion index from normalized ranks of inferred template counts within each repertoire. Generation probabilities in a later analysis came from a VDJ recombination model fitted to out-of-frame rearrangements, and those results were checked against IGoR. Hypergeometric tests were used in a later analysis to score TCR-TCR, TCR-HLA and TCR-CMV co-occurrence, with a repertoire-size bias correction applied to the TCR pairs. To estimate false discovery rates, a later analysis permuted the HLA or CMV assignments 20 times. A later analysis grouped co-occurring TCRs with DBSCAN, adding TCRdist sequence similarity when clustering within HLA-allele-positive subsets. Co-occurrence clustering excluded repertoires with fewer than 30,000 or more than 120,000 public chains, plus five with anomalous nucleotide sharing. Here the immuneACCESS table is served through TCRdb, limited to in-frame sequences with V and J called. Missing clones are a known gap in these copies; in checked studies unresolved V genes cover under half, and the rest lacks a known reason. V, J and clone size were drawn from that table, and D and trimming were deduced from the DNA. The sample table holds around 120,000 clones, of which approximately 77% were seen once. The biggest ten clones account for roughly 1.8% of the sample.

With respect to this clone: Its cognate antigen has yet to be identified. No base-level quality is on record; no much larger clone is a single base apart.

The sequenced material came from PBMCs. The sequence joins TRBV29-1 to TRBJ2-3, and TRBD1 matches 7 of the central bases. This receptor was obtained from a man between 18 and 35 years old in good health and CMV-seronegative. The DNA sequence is TGCATCACTACAGGGGCTAGCACAGATACGCAGTATTTT. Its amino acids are CITTGASTDTQYF.